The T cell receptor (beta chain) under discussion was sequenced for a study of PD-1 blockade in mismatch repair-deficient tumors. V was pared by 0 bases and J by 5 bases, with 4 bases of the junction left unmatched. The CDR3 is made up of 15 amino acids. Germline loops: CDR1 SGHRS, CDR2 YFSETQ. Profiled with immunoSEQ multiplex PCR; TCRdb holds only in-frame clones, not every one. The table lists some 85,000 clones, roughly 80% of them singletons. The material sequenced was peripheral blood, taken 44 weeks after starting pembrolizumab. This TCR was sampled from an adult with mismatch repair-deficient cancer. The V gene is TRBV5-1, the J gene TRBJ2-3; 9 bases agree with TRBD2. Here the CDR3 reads CASSLATSGEDTQYF. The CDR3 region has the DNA TGCGCCAGCAGCTTGGCGACTAGCGGAGAAGATACGCAGTATTTT.